Here is one T cell receptor (beta chain) with its context. Its antigen is currently unknown. Time point in this sample: week 47, end of study. Doses of 300 ug of mutant IDH1 20-mer peptide were given with topical imiquimod. This sample is part of a study of a mutant IDH1 vaccine in newly diagnosed glioma. Only in-frame clones appear in the TCRdb table, and some are missing; sequencing was by immunoSEQ multiplex PCR. Of approximately 100,000 clones in the sample, roughly 89% are singletons; the top ten hold around 0.73%. The TCR was taken from a woman in her forties or fifties with glioma. The sample in question was PBMCs, obtained from a glioma patient whose treatment included an IDH1 peptide vaccine.

The CDR3 loop is CASTQAFGPSTEAFF. CDR3 nucleotides: TGTGCCAGCACCCAAGCGTTCGGACCGAGTACTGAAGCTTTCTTT. The chain employs TRBV18 and TRBJ1-1, with D unclear. This CDR3 comprises 15 residues. Germline loops: CDR1 KGHSH, CDR2 LQKENI. The V end was cut by 8 bases, the J end by 5 bases, with 21 bases between.